Included here is one TCR beta chain sequence, with context. The antigen remains unidentified. It was at deep level that the assay was run. The repertoire was sequenced with immunoSEQ multiplex PCR; TCRdb's copy has only in-frame clones and lacks some. This table has about 2.1 million clones, 93% appearing once. This sample was included in a study of shared clonotypes between healthy human individuals. General study points: Some naive CD4 clonotypes, about 5.5%, turned up in common across a few donors.

The CDR3 is 12 amino acids. V gave up 6 bases and J gave up 4 bases, with 9 bases separating them. CDR1 SEHNR and CDR2 FQNEAQ come from the germline V gene (reference sequence). The naive CD8 fraction comprised CD45RO-negative cells positively selected for CCR7 and excluded terminally differentiated effector memory CD45RA+ cells. This TCR was sampled from a man in his late teens or twenties in good health. Some clones in this sample may be carry-over from other donors' samples. Sample: naive CD8+ T cells from PBMCs. The V and J genes are TRBV7-9 and TRBJ1-1; the D gene is possibly TRBD1 (5 bases). The CDR3 reads CASRAGTTEAFF. The CDR3 region has the DNA TGTGCCAGCAGGGCCGGGACCACTGAAGCTTTCTTT.